The 18 T cell receptor beta chains below come from one sample, sequenced in a study of blood T cell repertoires in COVID-19. Only in-frame clones appear in the TCRdb table, and some are missing; sequencing was by immunoSEQ multiplex PCR. The table records about 230,000 clones, roughly 85% of them present only once. The sequencing sample was made of peripheral blood. These receptors came from a man aged 35 to 55 with acute or convalescent COVID-19.

This chain links TRBV2 with TRBJ2-7, with a tentative D call TRBD2 (6 bases). CDR1 SNHLY and CDR2 FYNNEI come from the germline V gene. This CDR3 spans 14 amino acids. V was shortened by 2 bases and J by 3 bases, with 11 bases between the two germline ends. CDR3 loop: CASSESRGFYEQYF. The DNA of the CDR3 is TGTGCCAGCAGTGAAAGCCGGGGGTTCTACGAGCAGTACTTC.

The CDR3 sequence is CASSLSGGALGELFF. The DNA of the CDR3 is TGTGCCAGCAGTTTGAGCGGGGGGGCCCTCGGGGAGCTGTTTTTT. The genes are TRBV5-4 and TRBJ2-2; 10 bases line up with TRBD2. This CDR3 comprises 15 residues. Per the germline V gene, CDR1 is SGHNT and CDR2 is YYREEE (reference sequence). After removal of 5 bases from V and 7 bases from J, the junction contained 8 bases not matched to a gene.

This clone has only a few counts. The chain combines TRBV3-1 (or the pseudogene TRBV3-2) with TRBJ1-1; 9 positions match TRBD1. The germline gives CDR1 LGHDT, CDR2 YNNKEL (reference sequence). Unmatched junction bases numbered 2, after V lost 1 base and J lost 5 bases. The CDR3 sequence is 14 residues long. Written as DNA, the CDR3 is TGTGCCAGCAGCCAAGGGACAGGGGCTACTGAAGCTTTCTTT. Amino acid sequence: CASSQGTGATEAFF.

The chain uses TRBV9 and TRBJ1-4, with TRBD1 matching 9 bases. The CDR3 is 15 amino acids. In germline, CDR1 is SGDLS, CDR2 YYNGEE. Unmatched junction bases numbered 7, after V lost 3 bases and J lost 7 bases. The CDR3 DNA reads as TGTGCCAGCAGCGCCGAAGGGACAGGGAGTGAAAAACTGTTTTTT. Translated: CASSAEGTGSEKLFF.

The rearrangement uses TRBV11-2 and TRBJ1-1; D call uncertain. The CDR3 is made up of 13 amino acids. From germline, CDR1 is SGHAT and CDR2 FQNNGV. V lost 5 bases and J lost 1, with 8 bases in between. CDR3 amino acids: CASSPPGNTEAFF. The CDR3 DNA reads TGTGCCAGCAGCCCCCCAGGGAACACTGAAGCTTTCTTT.

The chain is built from TRBV7-9 and TRBJ1-2; D not certain. V was clipped by 3 bases and J by 7 bases, with 12 bases between them. CDR1 is SEHNR and CDR2 is FQNEAQ in the germline V gene (reference sequence). The CDR3 has 13 residues. The chain's CDR3 is CASSLSPPSGYTF. CDR3 bases: TGTGCCAGCAGCTTGTCTCCCCCGAGTGGCTACACCTTC.

V usage is TRBV9 and J usage is TRBJ2-1, with 8 bases matching TRBD1. This CDR3 is built from 17 residues. CDR1 is SGDLS, CDR2 YYNGEE, per germline. V was clipped by 4 bases and J by 4 bases; unmatched bases: 13. This CDR3 is CASSPRGDRPIYNEQFF. The CDR3 nucleotides read TGTGCCAGCAGCCCACGTGGGGACAGGCCAATTTACAATGAGCAGTTCTTC. The full variable domain, with the rest looked up from reference TRBV9 and TRBJ2-1, is DSGVTQTPKHLITATGQRVTLRCSPRSGDLSVYWYQQSLDQGLQFLIQYYNGEERAKGNILERFSAQQFPDLHSELNLSSLELGDSALYFCASSPRGDRPIYNEQFFGPGTRLTVL.

The V call is TRBV6-5, the J call TRBJ1-1; D might be TRBD1 (5 bases). The germline gives CDR1 MNHEY, CDR2 SVGAGI. Trimming removed 6 bases from V and 11 bases from J, with 22 bases in between. This CDR3 is built from 14 residues. The CDR3 protein is CASRTGGVGQRAFF. CDR3 DNA sequence: TGTGCCAGCAGGACGGGGGGAGTAGGGCAACGCGCTTTCTTT.

This clone was observed once. CDR3 DNA: TGTGCCAGCAGCTTACAGAGCGGGGGGGGAGTGTGGGAGCAGTACTTC. It encodes CASSLQSGGGVWEQYF. V and J are TRBV7-2 and TRBJ2-7, with TRBD2 matching over 10 bases. The CDR3 runs to 16 residues. Germline values: CDR1 SGHTA, CDR2 FQGNSA. The junction had 11 bases not matched to a gene; V was cut back by 2 bases and J by 7 bases.

The sample holds a few counts of this clone. The J gene is TRBJ1-1, the V gene TRBV5-1; TRBD1 might be the D (5 bases). The V gene lost 3 bases and the J gene lost 5 bases, with 17 bases spanning the gap. The CDR3 sequence is 15 residues long. Germline V gene sequence: CDR1 SGHRS, CDR2 YFSETQ. CDR3 in DNA: TGCGCCAGCAGCTCGCGCCCGGGGGGTGGGACTGAAGCTTTCTTT. Encoded protein: CASSSRPGGGTEAFF.

This chain connects TRBV25-1 to TRBJ2-5; a possible D gene is TRBD1 (5 bases). This CDR3 spans 14 amino acids. The germline gives CDR1 MGHDK, CDR2 SYGVNS. V was cut by 1 base and J by 5 bases, with 11 bases left in between. The CDR3 region has the DNA TGTGCCAGCAGTGAATGGGCAGGGATGGAGACCCAGTACTTC. Its translation is CASSEWAGMETQYF.

This chain connects TRBV6-2 or TRBV6-3 to TRBJ2-1, with 11 positions matching TRBD1. The CDR3 length is 15 residues. With V trimmed by 6 bases and J by 2 bases, 3 bases remained unmatched. Looked up from germline, CDR1 is MNHEY and CDR2 is SVGEGT. The CDR3 sequence: CASSRGQGAYNEQFF. The CDR3 coding sequence is TGTGCCAGCAGCCGGGGACAGGGGGCCTACAATGAGCAGTTCTTC.

V and J are TRBV7-3 and TRBJ2-1, with TRBD2 matching over 12 bases. CDR3 length: 13 amino acids. J lost 15 bases, V lost 8 bases, and 11 bases had no gene match. Germline V CDR1 and CDR2: SGHTA, FQGTGA. CDR3 coding DNA: TGTGCCAGCTCTCCTAGCGGGGGGGCCTTGCGGTTCTTC. This encodes CASSPSGGALRFF.

The chain is built from TRBV24-1 and TRBJ1-1, with D perhaps TRBD1 (5 bases). Per the germline V gene, CDR1 is KGHDR and CDR2 is SFDVKD. Trimming pared 2 bases from V and 5 bases from J, leaving 17 bases between. The length of the CDR3 is 16 residues. CDR3 sequence (DNA): TGTGCCACCAGTGATTCCTCTAGGGGCGTTGAAACTGAAGCTTTCTTT. Translation gives CATSDSSRGVETEAFF.

V and J are TRBV19 and TRBJ1-1; D may be TRBD1 (6 bases). There are 14 residues in the CDR3. V lost 4 bases and J lost 1, with 10 bases in between. CDR1 and CDR2 from the germline V gene are LNHDA and SQIVND (reference sequence). CDR3 DNA: TGTGCCAGTAGTACCGGGACATCGAACACTGAAGCTTTCTTT. It encodes CASSTGTSNTEAFF.

This chain uses TRBV4-3 with TRBJ1-1; D gene unclear. The CDR3 runs to 14 residues. The germline CDR1 and CDR2 sequences are LGHNA and YSLEER. Trimming took off 0 bases at V and 1 base at J, with 6 bases between the two ends. CDR3 sequence reads: CASSQDTANTEAFF. CDR3 DNA: TGCGCCAGCAGCCAAGACACAGCGAACACTGAAGCTTTCTTT.

CDR3: CASSYRAFTDTQYF. Here the CDR3 DNA reads TGTGCCAGCAGCTACAGGGCTTTCACAGATACGCAGTATTTT. V usage is TRBV9 and J usage is TRBJ2-3; D may be TRBD1 (6 bases). The V end lost 4 bases, the J end lost 2 bases, and 11 bases lay between the germline ends. Germline V lookup: CDR1 SGDLS, CDR2 YYNGEE. The CDR3 extends over 14 amino acids.

This chain uses TRBV5-6 with TRBJ2-7; TRBD1 matches at 7 bases. There are 15 residues in the CDR3. CDR1 and CDR2 (germline): SGHDT, YYEEEE. J lost 4 bases, V lost 1 base, and 8 bases had no gene match. The CDR3 reads CASSLQGQTKYEQYF. In DNA form, the CDR3 reads TGTGCCAGCAGCTTGCAGGGACAGACTAAATACGAGCAGTACTTC.